The 10 T cell receptor beta chains in this list originate from one sample, sequenced in a study of identical twins. MiXCR, applied by TCRdb to the 5' RACE reads, yields one record per CDR3 protein. The sample holds about 570,000 distinct CDR3 sequences, approximately 9.6% seen once. These data were likewise used in another study, on yellow fever vaccine responses in identical twins.

Material: PBMCs. The source of these receptors is a woman aged 18-30 years in good health.

This clonotype occurred a few times. The chain has TRBV4-1 and TRBJ1-1; TRBD1 is a possible D gene (6 bases). V was pared by 0 bases and J by 0 bases, with 14 bases between. Germline assignment: CDR1 MGHRA and CDR2 YSYEKL. This CDR3 spans 17 amino acids. CDR3 in DNA: TGCGCCAGCAGCCAAGATCGGGGGGCGGCGATGAACACTGAAGCTTTCTTT. This translates into CASSQDRGAAMNTEAFF.

With respect to this clonotype: It may be a read error: a sequence one base away is much more abundant. The CDR3 spells CATGSYNELFF. CDR3 DNA sequence: TGTGCCACCGGCTCCTACAATGAGCTGTTCTTC. This sequence joins TRBV24-1 and TRBJ2-1; no clear D. The CDR3 loop spans 11 amino acids. CDR1 is KGHDR, CDR2 SFDVKD, per germline.

Only a few counts were recorded for this clonotype. The rearrangement uses TRBV3-1 and TRBJ1-2; TRBD1 aligns across 7 bases. V gave up 3 bases and J gave up 4 bases; unmatched junction bases: 5. This CDR3 spans 14 amino acids. CDR1 is LGHDT and CDR2 is YNNKEL in the germline V gene (reference sequence). CDR3 sequence: CASSQTGISYGYTF. The DNA of the CDR3 is TGTGCCAGCAGCCAGACAGGGATTAGCTATGGCTACACCTTC.

The chain is built from TRBV11-2 and TRBJ2-3; D call uncertain. Trimming pared 5 bases from V and 2 bases from J, leaving 29 bases between. Per the germline V gene, CDR1 is SGHAT and CDR2 is FQNNGV. This CDR3 has 20 amino acids. CDR3 nucleotides: TGTGCCAGCAGCCCCCGCGGTGTATACCCGAAGAAGCAGCACACAGATACGCAGTATTTT. Encoded protein: CASSPRGVYPKKQHTDTQYF.

This sequence joins TRBV20-1 and TRBJ2-7; D is undetermined. V lost 2 bases and J 3 bases, leaving 14 bases between the germline ends. From germline, CDR1 is DFQATT and CDR2 SNEGSKA (reference sequence). The CDR3 is 14 residues long. The CDR3: CSARWTGPSYEQYF. For the CDR3, the DNA is TGCAGTGCTAGATGGACCGGGCCCAGCTACGAGCAGTACTTC.

This clonotype was found a few times. V usage is TRBV7-3 and J usage is TRBJ2-3, with 7 bases identical to TRBD2. Germline values: CDR1 SGHTA, CDR2 FQGTGA. The CDR3 extends over 13 amino acids. The V and J ends lost 4 bases and 4 bases, in that order; junction bases with no gene match: 2. The CDR3 sequence is CASSSLAADTQYF. CDR3 nucleotide sequence: TGTGCCAGCAGCTCCCTAGCGGCAGATACGCAGTATTTT.

The chain has TRBV7-9 and TRBJ2-3, with 9 bases aligning to TRBD1. CDR1 SEHNR and CDR2 FQNEAQ come from the germline V gene (reference sequence). V was clipped by 2 bases and J by 3 bases; unmatched bases: 6. This CDR3 spans 16 amino acids. The CDR3 sequence is CASSLPWTGETDTQYF. The CDR3 nucleotides read TGTGCCAGCAGCTTACCCTGGACAGGGGAGACAGATACGCAGTATTTT.

The table lists this clonotype with a few counts. The chain joins TRBV19 to TRBJ1-2; D ambiguous. There are 12 residues in the CDR3. V lost 3 bases to trimming and J lost 7 bases, with 9 bases between them. Germline assignment: CDR1 LNHDA and CDR2 SQIVND (reference sequence). The CDR3 protein is CASSIDGTGYTF. The CDR3 DNA sequence: TGTGCCAGTAGTATTGACGGTACTGGCTACACCTTC.

This clonotype was detected only a few times. This chain connects TRBV28 to TRBJ2-2; D may be TRBD1 or TRBD2 (6 bases each). With 3 bases removed from V and 6 bases from J, the gap between germline ends came to 14 bases. In germline, CDR1 is MDHEN, CDR2 SYDVKM. The CDR3 extends over 15 amino acids. The CDR3 DNA follows: TGTGCCAGCAGTTTCTGGGGGCGCGGGGCCGGGGAGCTGTTTTTT. It specifies CASSFWGRGAGELFF.

This clonotype was counted many times. The rearrangement links TRBV5-1 to TRBJ2-7; D ambiguous. V shed 4 bases and J shed 3 bases, with 11 bases lying between them. This CDR3 has 13 residues. Per germline, CDR1 SGHRS and CDR2 YFSETQ. The CDR3 region is CASSRERYYEQYF. The CDR3 DNA is TGCGCCAGCAGCCGAGAACGCTACTACGAGCAGTACTTC.